Detailed here is one T cell receptor (beta chain). This sample was taken from a study of blood T cell repertoires in COVID-19. Germline V CDR1 and CDR2: MDHEN, SYDVKM. With 3 bases clipped from V and 5 bases from J, the junction kept 8 bases outside the gene matches. This CDR3 has 16 amino acids. Method: immunoSEQ multiplex PCR; TCRdb's copy keeps in-frame clones and lacks some. Of a few hundred thousand clones detected, 80% to 90% appear once; the ten largest clones hold roughly 1%. Material for sequencing was PBMCs or T cells enriched from blood (not recorded which). The receptor comes from a man younger than 35 who had recovered from COVID-19. The chain has TRBV28 and TRBJ2-1, with 9 bases that match TRBD2. Here the CDR3 DNA reads TGTGCCAGCAGTTTTACTACCGGGACTAGCCACAATGAGCAGTTCTTC. Its translation is CASSFTTGTSHNEQFF.